This record looks at one TCR beta chain sequence and its context. This record comes from a study of cytomegalovirus exposure and HLA in healthy donors. Primers for the PCR totalled 60 Vbeta and 13 Jbeta. Clones were sequenced by immunoSEQ multiplex PCR, and TCRdb holds only the in-frame ones, with some missing. The repertoire holds about 150,000 clones, with about four fifths as singletons. The CDR3 consists of 13 residues. The junction had 5 bases not matched to a gene; V was cut back by 5 bases and J by 8 bases. Germline V gene lookup returns CDR1 MNHEY and CDR2 SMNVEV (reference sequence). The sequence was obtained from a young man in good health and CMV-seropositive. This rearrangement joins TRBV27 to TRBJ2-1; 8 nucleotides line up with TRBD1. Input material: PBMCs. The CDR3 loop is CASSANRGDEQFF. The CDR3 DNA sequence: TGTGCCAGCAGTGCCAACAGGGGGGATGAGCAGTTCTTC.